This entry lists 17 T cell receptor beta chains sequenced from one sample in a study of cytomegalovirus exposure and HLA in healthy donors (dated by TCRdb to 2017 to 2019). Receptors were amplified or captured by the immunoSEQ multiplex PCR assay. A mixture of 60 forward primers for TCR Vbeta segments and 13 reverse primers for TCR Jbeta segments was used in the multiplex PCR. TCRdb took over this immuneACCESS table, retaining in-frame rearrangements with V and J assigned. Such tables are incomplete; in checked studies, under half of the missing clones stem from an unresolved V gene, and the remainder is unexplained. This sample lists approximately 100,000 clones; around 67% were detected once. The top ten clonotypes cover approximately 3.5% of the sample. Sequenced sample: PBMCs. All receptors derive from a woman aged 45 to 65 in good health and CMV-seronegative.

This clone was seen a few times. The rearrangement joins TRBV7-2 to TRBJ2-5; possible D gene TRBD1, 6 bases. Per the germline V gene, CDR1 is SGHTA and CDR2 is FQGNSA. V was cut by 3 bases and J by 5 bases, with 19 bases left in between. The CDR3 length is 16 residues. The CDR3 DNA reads TGTGCCAGCAGCTTGGGGATACAGGGTGTTATGGAGACCCAGTACTTC. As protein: CASSLGIQGVMETQYF.

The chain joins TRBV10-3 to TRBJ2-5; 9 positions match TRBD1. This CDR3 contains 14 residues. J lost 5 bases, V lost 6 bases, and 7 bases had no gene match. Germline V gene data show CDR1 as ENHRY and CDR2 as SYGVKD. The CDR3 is CAISQQGALETQYF. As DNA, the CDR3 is TGTGCCATCAGCCAACAGGGGGCGCTTGAGACCCAGTACTTC.

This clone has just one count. Written as DNA, the CDR3 is TGTGCCAGCAGCTATTCCGGGACAGGGAATTCCGGGGAGCTGTTTTTT. Its translation: CASSYSGTGNSGELFF. The chain employs TRBV7-9 and TRBJ2-2; 9 nucleotides align to TRBD1. The germline V gene encodes CDR1 SEHNR and CDR2 FQNEAQ (reference sequence). The CDR3 sequence is 16 residues long. Trimming at V came to 4 bases and at J to 6 bases, leaving 9 bases not matched to a gene.

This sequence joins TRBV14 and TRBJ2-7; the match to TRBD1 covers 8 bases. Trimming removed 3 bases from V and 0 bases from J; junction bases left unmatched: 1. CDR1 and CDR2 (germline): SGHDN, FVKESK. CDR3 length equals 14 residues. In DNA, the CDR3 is TGTGCCAGCAGCCAGACAGGGGTCTCCTACGAGCAGTACTTC. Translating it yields CASSQTGVSYEQYF.

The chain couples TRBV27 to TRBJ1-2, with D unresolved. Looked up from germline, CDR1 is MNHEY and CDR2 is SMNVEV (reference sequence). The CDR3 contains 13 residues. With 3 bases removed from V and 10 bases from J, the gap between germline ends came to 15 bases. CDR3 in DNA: TGTGCCAGCAGTTTGGGCGGGAGATGGGACTACACCTTC. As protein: CASSLGGRWDYTF.

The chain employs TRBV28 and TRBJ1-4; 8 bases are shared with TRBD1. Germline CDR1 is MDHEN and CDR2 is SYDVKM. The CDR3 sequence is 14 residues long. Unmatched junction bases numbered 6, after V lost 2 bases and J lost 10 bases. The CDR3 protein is CASSLATGVRKLFF. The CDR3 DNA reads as TGTGCCAGCAGTTTAGCGACAGGGGTGCGAAAACTGTTTTTT.

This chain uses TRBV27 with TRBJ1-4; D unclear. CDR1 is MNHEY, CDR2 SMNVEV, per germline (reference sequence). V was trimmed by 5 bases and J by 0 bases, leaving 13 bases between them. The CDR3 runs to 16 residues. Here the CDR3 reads CASSPSVGATNEKLFF. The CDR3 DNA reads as TGTGCCAGCAGTCCATCAGTCGGGGCAACTAATGAAAAACTGTTTTTT.

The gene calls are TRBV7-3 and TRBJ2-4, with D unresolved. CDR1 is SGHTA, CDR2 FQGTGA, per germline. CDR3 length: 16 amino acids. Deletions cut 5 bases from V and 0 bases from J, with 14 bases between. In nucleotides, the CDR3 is TGTGCCAGCAGCCTCCAAAGCGTGGGAGCCAAAAACATTCAGTACTTC. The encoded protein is CASSLQSVGAKNIQYF. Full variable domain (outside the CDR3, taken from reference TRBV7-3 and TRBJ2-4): GAGVSQTPSNKVTEKGKYVELRCDPISGHTALYWYRQSLGQGPEFLIYFQGTGAADDSGLPNDRFFAVRPEGSVSTLKIQRTERGDSAVYLCASSLQSVGAKNIQYFGAGTRLSVL.

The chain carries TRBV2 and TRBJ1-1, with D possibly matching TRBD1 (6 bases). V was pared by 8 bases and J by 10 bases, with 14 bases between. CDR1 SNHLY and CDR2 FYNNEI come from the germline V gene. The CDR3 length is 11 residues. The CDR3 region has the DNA TGTGCCAGCCAGACAGGTCTCAGAGCTTTCTTT. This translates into CASQTGLRAFF.

The CDR3 is CASSLGFSSSWNEQFF. The CDR3 DNA reads as TGTGCCAGCAGCTTAGGGTTCTCTAGCTCATGGAATGAGCAGTTCTTC. This sequence joins TRBV7-6 and TRBJ2-1; tentative D call: TRBD2 (5 bases). The CDR3 has 16 amino acids. Germline V gene data show CDR1 as SGHVS and CDR2 as FNYEAQ. Trimming left V 1 base short and J 7 bases short, with 17 bases between.

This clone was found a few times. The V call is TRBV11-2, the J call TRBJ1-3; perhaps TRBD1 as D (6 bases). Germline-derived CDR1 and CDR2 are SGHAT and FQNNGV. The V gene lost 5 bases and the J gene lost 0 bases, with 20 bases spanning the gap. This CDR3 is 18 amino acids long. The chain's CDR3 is CASSARRGGAHSGNTIYF. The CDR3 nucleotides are TGTGCCAGCAGCGCCCGTCGGGGGGGGGCCCACTCTGGAAACACCATATATTTT. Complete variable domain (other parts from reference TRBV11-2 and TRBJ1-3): EAGVAQSPRYKIIEKRQSVAFWCNPISGHATLYWYQQILGQGPKLLIQFQNNGVVDDSQLPKDRFSAERLKGVDSTLKIQPAKLEDSAVYLCASSARRGGAHSGNTIYFGEGSWLTVV.

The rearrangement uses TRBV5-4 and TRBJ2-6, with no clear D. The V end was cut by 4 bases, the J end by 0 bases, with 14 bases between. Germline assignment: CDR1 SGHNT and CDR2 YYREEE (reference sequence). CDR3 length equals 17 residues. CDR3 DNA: TGTGCCAGCAGCCTAATCCCTTTTAGCTCTGGGGCCAACGTCCTGACTTTC. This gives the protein CASSLIPFSSGANVLTF.

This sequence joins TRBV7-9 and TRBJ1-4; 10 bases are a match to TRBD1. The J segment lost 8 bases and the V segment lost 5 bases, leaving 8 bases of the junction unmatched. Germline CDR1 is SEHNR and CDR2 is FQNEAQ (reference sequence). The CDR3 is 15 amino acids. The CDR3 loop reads CASSPGDRGLEKLFF. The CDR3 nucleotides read TGTGCCAGCAGCCCGGGAGACAGGGGGCTAGAAAAACTGTTTTTT.

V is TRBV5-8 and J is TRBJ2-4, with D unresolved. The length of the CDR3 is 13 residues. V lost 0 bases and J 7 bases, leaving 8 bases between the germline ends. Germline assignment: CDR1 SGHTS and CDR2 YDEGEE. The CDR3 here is CASSLGLENIQYF. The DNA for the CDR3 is TGTGCCAGCAGCTTGGGGCTAGAGAACATTCAGTACTTC.

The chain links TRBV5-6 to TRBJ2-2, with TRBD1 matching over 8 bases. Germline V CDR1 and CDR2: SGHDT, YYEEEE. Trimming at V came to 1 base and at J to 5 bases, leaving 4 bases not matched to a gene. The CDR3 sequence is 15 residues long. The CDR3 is CASSLTGGWTGELFF. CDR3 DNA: TGTGCCAGCAGCTTGACAGGGGGATGGACCGGGGAGCTGTTTTTT.

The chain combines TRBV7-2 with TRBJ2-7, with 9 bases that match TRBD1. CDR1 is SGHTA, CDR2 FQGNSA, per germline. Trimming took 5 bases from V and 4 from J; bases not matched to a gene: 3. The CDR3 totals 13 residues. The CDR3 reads CASSPDRGYEQYF. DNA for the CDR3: TGTGCCAGCAGCCCGGACAGGGGTTACGAGCAGTACTTC.

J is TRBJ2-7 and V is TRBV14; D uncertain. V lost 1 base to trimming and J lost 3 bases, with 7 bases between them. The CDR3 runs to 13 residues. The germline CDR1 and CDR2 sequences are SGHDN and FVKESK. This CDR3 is CASSQAVFYEQYF. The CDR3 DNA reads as TGTGCCAGCAGCCAAGCGGTTTTCTACGAGCAGTACTTC.